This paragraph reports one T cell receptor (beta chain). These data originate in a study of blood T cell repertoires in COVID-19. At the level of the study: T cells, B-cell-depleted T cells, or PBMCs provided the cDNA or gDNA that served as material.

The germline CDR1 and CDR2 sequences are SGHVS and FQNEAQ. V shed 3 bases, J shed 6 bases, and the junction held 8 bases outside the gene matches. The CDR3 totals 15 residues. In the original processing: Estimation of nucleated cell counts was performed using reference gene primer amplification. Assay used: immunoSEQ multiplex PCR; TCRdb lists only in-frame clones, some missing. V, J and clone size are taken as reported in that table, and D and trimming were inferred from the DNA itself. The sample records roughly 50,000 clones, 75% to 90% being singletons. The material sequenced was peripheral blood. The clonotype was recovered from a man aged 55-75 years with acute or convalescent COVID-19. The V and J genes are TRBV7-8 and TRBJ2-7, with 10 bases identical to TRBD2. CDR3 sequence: CASSFTTSGYGEQYF. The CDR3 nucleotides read TGTGCCAGCAGCTTTACGACTAGCGGGTATGGCGAGCAGTACTTC.